This is a list of T cell receptor beta chains from one sample in a study of Graves' ophthalmopathy and Graves' hyperthyroidism. TCRdb reprocessed the multiplex PCR reads with MiXCR, giving one entry per CDR3 protein. The sample carries over 500,000 distinct CDR3 sequences, roughly 20% recorded once. The sample taken for sequencing was peripheral blood. The receptors derive from a woman in her late teens or twenties with stable Graves' hyperthyroidism. Some clones in this sample may be carry-over from other donors' samples. The CDR3 runs from the conserved cysteine through the conserved F or W. The D gene is left open where the match is weak. Some rows mark clone size as missing; the rest say once, few, many or name a class of expanded clone.

d_call	clone_size	v_call	j_call	cdr3_aa	cdr3_nt
.	.	TRBV6-5	TRBJ1-2	CASSYAQDIYGYTF	TGTGCCAGCAGTTACGCACAGGATATCTATGGCTACACCTTC
.	many	TRBV6-2/TRBV6-3	TRBJ1-5	CASRTTEVWGPQHF	TGTGCCAGCAGAACCACGGAGGTCTGGGGGCCCCAGCATTTT
.	many	TRBV25-1	TRBJ2-7	CASSELGMRASYEQYF	TGTGCCAGCAGTGAATTAGGGATGAGGGCCTCCTACGAGCAGTACTTC
TRBD1	few	TRBV11-2	TRBJ2-7	CASTPRDSGSYEQYF	TGTGCCAGCACCCCCCGGGACAGCGGTTCCTACGAGCAGTACTTC
TRBD2	many	TRBV6-1	TRBJ2-7	CASSVVLAGTYEQYF	TGTGCCAGCAGTGTGGTCCTAGCGGGAACCTACGAGCAGTACTTC
.	once	TRBV20-1	TRBJ1-6	CSASELDSPLHF	TGCAGTGCTAGTGAGCTGGATTCACCCCTCCACTTT
.	.	TRBV6-1	TRBJ1-2	CASSAEGDSEGYGYTF	TGTGCCAGCAGTGCAGAAGGTGACTCGGAGGGCTATGGCTACACCTTC
TRBD1	many	TRBV7-8	TRBJ2-5	CASRPRRQGKETQYF	TGTGCCAGCCGCCCCCGGAGACAGGGGAAAGAGACCCAGTACTTC
.	many	TRBV7-9	TRBJ1-2	CASTRQLTNYGYTF	TGTGCCAGCACCCGGCAGCTGACTAACTATGGCTACACCTTC
.	many	TRBV6-2/TRBV6-3	TRBJ1-1	CASSYHESSANTEAFF	TGTGCCAGCAGTTACCACGAATCCTCAGCGAACACTGAAGCTTTCTTT
TRBD1	many	TRBV12-3/TRBV12-4	TRBJ1-2	CASSFGTGVILEGYTF	TGTGCCAGCAGTTTCGGGACAGGGGTTATTTTGGAAGGCTACACCTTC
.	many	TRBV12-3/TRBV12-4	TRBJ1-5	CASSLGINSNQPQHF	TGTGCCAGCAGTTTGGGGATAAATAGCAATCAGCCCCAGCATTTT
.	.	TRBV12-3/TRBV12-4	TRBJ2-7	CASTGPLYEQYF	TGTGCCAGCACTGGACCCCTCTACGAGCAGTACTTC
TRBD1	few	TRBV5-1	TRBJ1-1	CASSLGAGGAFF	TGCGCCAGCAGCTTGGGAGCAGGGGGGGCTTTCTTT
.	once	TRBV24-1	TRBJ2-5	CATSTADNLQETQYF	TGTGCCACTTCAACGGCAGACAACCTTCAAGAGACCCAGTACTTC
.	many	TRBV6-1	TRBJ2-7	CASSALWAGGEQYF	TGTGCCAGCAGTGCCCTTTGGGCCGGGGGCGAGCAGTACTTC
TRBD2	.	TRBV29-1	TRBJ2-2	CSVGAGVRTGELFF	TGCAGCGTCGGCGCGGGAGTTCGAACCGGGGAGCTGTTTTTT
.	many	TRBV7-3	TRBJ2-2	CASSLNPRTLATGELFF	TGTGCCAGCAGCTTAAACCCTCGGACTTTAGCCACCGGGGAGCTGTTTTTT
.	.	TRBV7-8	TRBJ2-7	CASSLAHRGYEQYF	TGTGCCAGCAGCTTAGCTCACAGAGGCTACGAGCAGTACTTC
.	many	TRBV20-1	TRBJ1-1	CSAPNRVSTEAFF	TGCAGTGCCCCAAACAGGGTAAGCACTGAAGCTTTCTTT
.	many	TRBV12-3/TRBV12-4	TRBJ1-1	CASSLPWGVNTEAFF	TGTGCCAGCAGTTTACCTTGGGGGGTCAACACTGAAGCTTTCTTT
.	many	TRBV9	TRBJ2-5	CASSVGEWETQYF	TGTGCCAGCAGCGTAGGCGAGTGGGAGACCCAGTACTTC
.	many	TRBV9	TRBJ2-5	CASSVWTGTQETQYF	TGTGCCAGCAGCGTATGGACGGGGACCCAAGAGACCCAGTACTTC
.	.	TRBV6-1	TRBJ2-1	CASSEVARSEQFF	TGTGCCAGCAGTGAAGTAGCCCGGAGTGAGCAGTTCTTC
TRBD2	.	TRBV7-6	TRBJ2-2	CASSLAISGGTNTGELFF	TGTGCCAGCAGCTTAGCAATTAGCGGGGGGACGAACACCGGGGAGCTGTTTTTT
TRBD2	many	TRBV20-1	TRBJ2-2	CSARELAGGPSTGELFF	TGCAGTGCCAGAGAGCTAGCGGGAGGGCCGTCCACCGGGGAGCTGTTTTTT
.	.	TRBV19	TRBJ2-7	CASSTLQGYEQYF	TGTGCCAGTAGTACCTTACAGGGCTACGAGCAGTACTTC
.	many	TRBV30	TRBJ1-5	CAWSPGDNQPQHF	TGTGCCTGGTCGCCGGGGGACAATCAGCCCCAGCATTTT
.	many	TRBV11-2	TRBJ2-7	CASSLDGRLALKQYF	TGTGCCAGCAGCTTAGATGGGCGGCTAGCGCTAAAGCAGTACTTC
TRBD1	.	TRBV5-1	TRBJ2-2	CASSVTGGTGELFF	TGCGCCAGCAGCGTGACAGGGGGCACCGGGGAGCTGTTTTTT
.	many	TRBV7-2	TRBJ2-5	CASSSGPEEETQYF	TGTGCCAGCAGTTCGGGCCCTGAGGAAGAGACCCAGTACTTC
.	many	TRBV6-5	TRBJ2-6	CASSHGSSGANVLTF	TGTGCCAGCAGCCACGGGAGCTCTGGGGCCAACGTCCTGACTTTC
TRBD2	few	TRBV18	TRBJ2-7	CASRLAGGGYEQYF	TGTGCCAGCCGACTAGCGGGAGGTGGGTACGAGCAGTACTTC
.	many	TRBV10-1	TRBJ2-2	CASSETNTGELFF	TGCGCCAGCAGTGAAACTAACACCGGGGAGCTGTTTTTT
.	.	TRBV27	TRBJ1-5	CASSLAVNSNQPQHF	TGTGCCAGCAGTTTGGCGGTGAATAGCAATCAGCCCCAGCATTTT
.	many	TRBV6-1	TRBJ2-5	CASRPRGFQETQYF	TGTGCCAGCAGACCGCGGGGTTTCCAAGAGACCCAGTACTTC
.	many	TRBV19	TRBJ2-4	CASSIVGGRNIQYF	TGTGCCAGTAGTATCGTCGGGGGCAGAAACATTCAGTACTTC
.	many	TRBV12-3/TRBV12-4	TRBJ1-2	CASGRGNSYGYTF	TGTGCCAGCGGTCGAGGGAACAGCTATGGCTACACCTTC
TRBD1	.	TRBV7-2	TRBJ2-2	CASNPTGDTGELFF	TGTGCCAGCAACCCGACAGGGGACACCGGGGAGCTGTTTTTT
.	.	TRBV29-1	TRBJ2-5	CSGEGARETQYF	TGCAGCGGGGAGGGGGCCCGGGAGACCCAGTACTTC
TRBD1	.	TRBV12-3/TRBV12-4	TRBJ1-1	CASSSGQGGTEACF	TGTGCCAGCAGTTCTGGCCAGGGGGGCACTGAAGCTTGCTTT
TRBD1	few	TRBV7-9	TRBJ1-2	CASSLVWDRAPTF	TGTGCCAGCAGCTTAGTCTGGGACAGGGCTCCCACCTTC
.	many	TRBV10-3	TRBJ1-5	CAISESKEGQPQHF	TGTGCCATCAGTGAGTCGAAAGAGGGACAGCCCCAGCATTTT
.	many	TRBV29-1	TRBJ2-2	CSFPRPNTGELFF	TGCAGCTTCCCCCGGCCGAACACCGGGGAGCTGTTTTTT
TRBD2	many	TRBV20-1	TRBJ2-7	CSARDSPTSGIIYEQYF	TGCAGTGCTAGAGATTCCCCGACTAGCGGGATTATCTACGAGCAGTACTTC
.	.	TRBV27	TRBJ1-2	CASSFLDRKNYGYTF	TGTGCCAGCAGTTTCCTAGACAGGAAAAACTATGGCTACACCTTC
TRBD1	.	TRBV20-1	TRBJ1-1	CSVLGGGPNTEALF	TGCAGTGTTCTAGGAGGGGGCCCCAACACTGAAGCTTTGTTT
TRBD1	many	TRBV5-1	TRBJ2-2	CASSTGQGGTGELFF	TGCGCCAGCAGCACAGGACAGGGAGGCACCGGGGAGCTGTTTTTT
.	.	TRBV29-1	TRBJ1-1	CSVEGGLMNEAFF	TGCAGCGTTGAGGGGGGGCTGATGAATGAAGCTTTCTTT
.	many	TRBV11-3	TRBJ2-2	CASSHGRGSGELFF	TGTGCCAGCAGCCACGGTCGTGGATCCGGGGAGCTGTTTTTT
TRBD1	few	TRBV20-1	TRBJ1-5	CSLKGQYSNQPQHF	TGCAGCCTTAAGGGACAGTATAGCAATCAGCCCCAGCATTTT
.	many	TRBV19	TRBJ1-3	CASASPGLGNTIYF	TGTGCCAGTGCCTCTCCGGGGCTCGGAAACACCATATATTTT
.	many	TRBV24-1	TRBJ1-5	CATSDPGTTNQPQHF	TGTGCCACCAGTGACCCCGGGACAACAAATCAGCCCCAGCATTTT
.	.	TRBV10-3	TRBJ1-3	CAIRTGTVSGNTIYF	TGTGCCATTAGAACAGGGACCGTCTCTGGAAACACCATATATTTT
.	many	TRBV18	TRBJ1-6	CASSLKRIRQVTNSPLHF	TGTGCCAGCTCCCTCAAACGGATAAGACAGGTGACTAATTCACCCCTCCACTTT
.	.	TRBV11-2	TRBJ1-2	CASSPIRDSANYGYTF	TGTGCCAGCAGCCCCATCCGGGACTCCGCTAACTATGGCTACACCTTC
.	.	TRBV12-3/TRBV12-4	TRBJ2-5	CASSWGMAQETQYF	TGTGCCAGCAGTTGGGGAATGGCCCAAGAGACCCAGTACTTC
TRBD1	many	TRBV6-1	TRBJ2-2	CASSKTGGGTGELFF	TGTGCCAGCAGCAAGACAGGGGGCGGAACCGGGGAGCTGTTTTTT
.	many	TRBV7-2	TRBJ1-3	CASSFPPNTIYF	TGTGCCAGCAGCTTTCCACCAAACACCATATATTTT
.	many	TRBV6-1	TRBJ1-2	CASKGVWGASDYGYTF	TGTGCCAGCAAGGGGGTTTGGGGGGCCTCGGACTATGGCTACACCTTC